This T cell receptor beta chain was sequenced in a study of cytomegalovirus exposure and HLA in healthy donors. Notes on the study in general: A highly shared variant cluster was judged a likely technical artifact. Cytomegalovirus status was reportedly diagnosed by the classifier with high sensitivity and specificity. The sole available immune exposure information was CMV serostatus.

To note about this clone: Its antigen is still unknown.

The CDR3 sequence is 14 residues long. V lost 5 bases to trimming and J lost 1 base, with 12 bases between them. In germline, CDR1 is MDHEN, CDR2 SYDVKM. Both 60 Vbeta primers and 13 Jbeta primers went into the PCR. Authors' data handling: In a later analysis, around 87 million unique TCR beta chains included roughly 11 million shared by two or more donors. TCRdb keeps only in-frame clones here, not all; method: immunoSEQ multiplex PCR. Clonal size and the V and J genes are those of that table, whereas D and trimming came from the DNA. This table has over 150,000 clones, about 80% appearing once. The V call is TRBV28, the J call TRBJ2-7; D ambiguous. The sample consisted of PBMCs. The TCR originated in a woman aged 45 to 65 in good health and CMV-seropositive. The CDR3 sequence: CASSTRGSSYEQYF. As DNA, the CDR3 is TGTGCCAGCAGTACAAGAGGCAGTTCCTACGAGCAGTACTTC. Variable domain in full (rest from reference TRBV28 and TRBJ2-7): DVKVTQSSRYLVKRTGEKVFLECVQDMDHENMFWYRQDPGLGLRLIYFSYDVKMKEKGDIPEGYSVSREKKERFSLILESASTNQTSMYLCASSTRGSSYEQYFGPGTRLTVT.